A selection of T cell receptor beta chains follows, all from one sample in a study of blood T cell repertoires in COVID-19. Sequenced by immunoSEQ multiplex PCR; TCRdb stores in-frame clones only, minus some. The repertoire includes over 250,000 clones, around 90% of them detected once, and roughly 2% sits in the top ten. Sequenced sample: PBMCs or T cells enriched from blood (not recorded which). The receptors derive from a woman aged 55 to 70 in a cohort exposed to, infected with or recovered from COVID-19 (not recorded which). Both conserved end residues are part of each CDR3. Fields, in order: D gene, J gene, clone size, V gene, CDR3 protein, CDR3 DNA. A D gene is named only where the DNA matches it firmly. Rows may omit the clone size; those that give it use once, few, many or a size class.

D gene: TRBD1
J gene: TRBJ1-2
clone size: -
V gene: TRBV28
CDR3 protein: CASSPGGRNYYGYTF
CDR3 DNA: TGTGCCAGCAGTCCAGGGGGCAGAAATTACTATGGCTACACCTTC

D gene: -
J gene: TRBJ2-1
clone size: -
V gene: TRBV6-2/TRBV6-3
CDR3 protein: CASSPGGSSYNEQFF
CDR3 DNA: TGTGCCAGCAGTCCCGGTGGGAGCTCCTACAATGAGCAGTTCTTC

D gene: TRBD2
J gene: TRBJ2-1
clone size: -
V gene: TRBV7-2
CDR3 protein: CASSFTSGAYNEQFF
CDR3 DNA: TGTGCCAGCAGCTTCACTAGCGGGGCCTACAATGAGCAGTTCTTC

D gene: TRBD1
J gene: TRBJ2-2
clone size: -
V gene: TRBV15
CDR3 protein: CATSSRDRRRETGELFF
CDR3 DNA: TGTGCCACCAGCTCCCGGGACAGAAGGAGAGAAACCGGGGAGCTGTTTTTT

D gene: TRBD1
J gene: TRBJ1-4
clone size: -
V gene: TRBV28
CDR3 protein: CASSLGQGLLEKLFF
CDR3 DNA: TGTGCCAGCAGTTTAGGACAGGGGCTCCTTGAAAAACTGTTTTTT

D gene: -
J gene: TRBJ1-1
clone size: few
V gene: TRBV9
CDR3 protein: CASSVGGPGEAFF
CDR3 DNA: TGTGCCAGCAGCGTAGGGGGCCCAGGGGAAGCTTTCTTT

D gene: -
J gene: TRBJ1-5
clone size: -
V gene: TRBV10-3
CDR3 protein: CAISESSNQPQHF
CDR3 DNA: TGTGCCATCAGTGAGAGCAGCAATCAGCCCCAGCATTTT

D gene: TRBD1
J gene: TRBJ2-7
clone size: once
V gene: TRBV5-1
CDR3 protein: CASSSGTDLSF
CDR3 DNA: TGCGCCAGCAGCTCTGGGACAGACCTTAGCTTC

D gene: TRBD1
J gene: TRBJ1-4
clone size: many
V gene: TRBV6-1
CDR3 protein: CASSEGQGYEKLFF
CDR3 DNA: TGTGCCAGCAGTGAGGGACAGGGTTATGAAAAACTGTTTTTT

D gene: -
J gene: TRBJ2-3
clone size: -
V gene: TRBV3-1/TRBV3-2
CDR3 protein: CASTPTNYADTQYF
CDR3 DNA: TGTGCCAGCACTCCGACCAACTATGCAGATACGCAGTATTTT

D gene: -
J gene: TRBJ2-6
clone size: -
V gene: TRBV18
CDR3 protein: CASSPRSYHSGANVLTF
CDR3 DNA: TGTGCCAGCTCACCGAGGAGTTACCATTCTGGGGCCAACGTCCTGACTTTC

D gene: -
J gene: TRBJ1-5
clone size: -
V gene: TRBV5-1
CDR3 protein: CASSLVPDNQPQHF
CDR3 DNA: TGCGCCAGCAGCTTGGTACCAGATAATCAGCCCCAGCATTTT

D gene: -
J gene: TRBJ2-7
clone size: few
V gene: TRBV4-1
CDR3 protein: CASSHTPGLPYEQYF
CDR3 DNA: TGCGCCAGCAGCCACACTCCGGGACTCCCCTACGAGCAGTACTTC

D gene: -
J gene: TRBJ2-7
clone size: -
V gene: TRBV10-2
CDR3 protein: CASSEYPFLEVEQYF
CDR3 DNA: TGCGCCAGCAGTGAGTATCCGTTTCTCGAGGTCGAGCAGTACTTC

D gene: -
J gene: TRBJ1-2
clone size: few
V gene: TRBV28
CDR3 protein: CASKLPGLNYGYTF
CDR3 DNA: TGTGCCAGCAAACTACCGGGACTTAACTATGGCTACACCTTC

D gene: TRBD2
J gene: TRBJ2-3
clone size: -
V gene: TRBV5-4
CDR3 protein: CASSLVKGLVPDF
CDR3 DNA: TGTGCCAGCAGCTTGGTAAAAGGACTAGTGCCGGATTTT

D gene: TRBD2
J gene: TRBJ2-3
clone size: -
V gene: TRBV5-6
CDR3 protein: CASSPGTGTSGRRDTQYF
CDR3 DNA: TGTGCCAGCAGCCCCGGAACTGGGACTAGCGGGAGGAGGGATACGCAGTATTTT

D gene: TRBD1
J gene: TRBJ1-2
clone size: -
V gene: TRBV19
CDR3 protein: CASSIWTGSSYGYTF
CDR3 DNA: TGTGCCAGTAGTATATGGACAGGGTCGAGCTATGGCTACACCTTC

D gene: TRBD2
J gene: TRBJ2-3
clone size: -
V gene: TRBV7-8
CDR3 protein: CASSSLAGISTDTQYF
CDR3 DNA: TGTGCCAGCAGCTCCCTAGCGGGAATTAGCACAGATACGCAGTATTTT

D gene: TRBD1
J gene: TRBJ2-7
clone size: once
V gene: TRBV11-3
CDR3 protein: CASSPGTGGFEQYF
CDR3 DNA: TGTGCCAGCAGCCCCGGGACAGGGGGCTTCGAGCAGTACTTC

D gene: TRBD1
J gene: TRBJ1-1
clone size: -
V gene: TRBV7-9
CDR3 protein: CASSLAQGAAPEAFF
CDR3 DNA: TGTGCCAGCAGCTTAGCACAGGGGGCGGCTCCTGAAGCTTTCTTT

D gene: TRBD2
J gene: TRBJ2-7
clone size: -
V gene: TRBV5-1
CDR3 protein: CASSLDGVSGRTYF
CDR3 DNA: TGCGCCAGCAGCTTGGATGGAGTTAGCGGGAGGACCTACTTC

D gene: -
J gene: TRBJ1-1
clone size: -
V gene: TRBV25-1
CDR3 protein: CASSEGDGLNTEAFF
CDR3 DNA: TGTGCCAGCAGCGAAGGAGACGGTCTGAACACTGAAGCTTTCTTT

D gene: -
J gene: TRBJ2-3
clone size: -
V gene: TRBV15
CDR3 protein: CATSRRGTSGTDTQYF
CDR3 DNA: TGTGCCACCAGCAGGCGAGGGACATCCGGCACAGATACGCAGTATTTT

D gene: -
J gene: TRBJ1-2
clone size: -
V gene: TRBV30
CDR3 protein: CAWRKENYGYTF
CDR3 DNA: TGTGCCTGGAGAAAGGAGAACTATGGCTACACCTTC

D gene: TRBD1
J gene: TRBJ1-4
clone size: -
V gene: TRBV7-9
CDR3 protein: CASSSFRDSNEKLFF
CDR3 DNA: TGTGCCAGCAGCTCATTCCGGGACAGTAATGAAAAACTGTTTTTT

D gene: -
J gene: TRBJ2-7
clone size: -
V gene: TRBV4-1
CDR3 protein: CASSQFLGLVSSYEQYF
CDR3 DNA: TGCGCCAGCAGCCAATTTCTGGGACTTGTGAGCTCCTACGAGCAGTACTTC

D gene: TRBD2
J gene: TRBJ2-7
clone size: -
V gene: TRBV7-2
CDR3 protein: CASSPDSSGRNEQYF
CDR3 DNA: TGTGCCAGCAGCCCCGACTCTAGCGGGAGAAACGAGCAGTACTTC

D gene: TRBD1
J gene: TRBJ2-7
clone size: -
V gene: TRBV24-1
CDR3 protein: CATSDLDRSLSYEQYF
CDR3 DNA: TGTGCCACCAGTGACTTGGACAGGAGCCTCTCCTACGAGCAGTACTTC

D gene: TRBD2
J gene: TRBJ2-1
clone size: -
V gene: TRBV11-2
CDR3 protein: CASSRTSGRNEQFF
CDR3 DNA: TGTGCCAGCAGCAGGACTAGCGGGAGGAATGAGCAGTTCTTC

D gene: TRBD2
J gene: TRBJ2-1
clone size: -
V gene: TRBV7-8
CDR3 protein: CASKLVTSGYNEQFF
CDR3 DNA: TGTGCCAGCAAGCTTGTAACTAGCGGGTACAATGAGCAGTTCTTC

D gene: -
J gene: TRBJ2-1
clone size: -
V gene: TRBV30
CDR3 protein: CAWNGNVDEQFF
CDR3 DNA: TGTGCCTGGAACGGTAATGTTGATGAGCAGTTCTTC

D gene: -
J gene: TRBJ2-3
clone size: -
V gene: TRBV6-5
CDR3 protein: CASSYLEPSTDTQYF
CDR3 DNA: TGTGCCAGCAGTTACCTAGAGCCTAGCACAGATACGCAGTATTTT

D gene: TRBD1
J gene: TRBJ1-1
clone size: -
V gene: TRBV28
CDR3 protein: CASSSPRDSRNTEAFF
CDR3 DNA: TGTGCCAGCAGTTCACCCCGGGACAGCCGTAACACTGAAGCTTTCTTT

D gene: TRBD2
J gene: TRBJ2-7
clone size: -
V gene: TRBV19
CDR3 protein: CASSIPLAGVYEQYF
CDR3 DNA: TGTGCCAGTAGTATACCCCTAGCGGGAGTTTACGAGCAGTACTTC

D gene: -
J gene: TRBJ2-7
clone size: -
V gene: TRBV29-1
CDR3 protein: CSVEIRSLQGNYEQYF
CDR3 DNA: TGCAGCGTTGAAATCCGGTCCCTGCAGGGTAACTACGAGCAGTACTTC

D gene: TRBD2
J gene: TRBJ2-1
clone size: -
V gene: TRBV7-9
CDR3 protein: CASSLGLAGVGNEQFF
CDR3 DNA: TGTGCCAGCAGCTTAGGACTAGCGGGAGTGGGGAATGAGCAGTTCTTC

D gene: TRBD2
J gene: TRBJ2-5
clone size: -
V gene: TRBV28
CDR3 protein: CASSRTSQTQYF
CDR3 DNA: TGTGCCAGCAGTAGGACTAGCCAGACCCAGTACTTC

D gene: TRBD1
J gene: TRBJ2-7
clone size: -
V gene: TRBV6-5
CDR3 protein: CASTRGIGYEQYF
CDR3 DNA: TGTGCCAGCACCAGGGGGATCGGTTACGAGCAGTACTTC

D gene: -
J gene: TRBJ1-1
clone size: -
V gene: TRBV2
CDR3 protein: CASRAQTANTEAFF
CDR3 DNA: TGTGCCAGCAGGGCCCAGACAGCGAACACTGAAGCTTTCTTT

D gene: TRBD2
J gene: TRBJ2-7
clone size: once
V gene: TRBV6-2/TRBV6-3
CDR3 protein: CASSYSGLAGSYEQYF
CDR3 DNA: TGTGCCAGCAGTTACTCCGGACTAGCAGGCTCCTACGAGCAGTACTTC